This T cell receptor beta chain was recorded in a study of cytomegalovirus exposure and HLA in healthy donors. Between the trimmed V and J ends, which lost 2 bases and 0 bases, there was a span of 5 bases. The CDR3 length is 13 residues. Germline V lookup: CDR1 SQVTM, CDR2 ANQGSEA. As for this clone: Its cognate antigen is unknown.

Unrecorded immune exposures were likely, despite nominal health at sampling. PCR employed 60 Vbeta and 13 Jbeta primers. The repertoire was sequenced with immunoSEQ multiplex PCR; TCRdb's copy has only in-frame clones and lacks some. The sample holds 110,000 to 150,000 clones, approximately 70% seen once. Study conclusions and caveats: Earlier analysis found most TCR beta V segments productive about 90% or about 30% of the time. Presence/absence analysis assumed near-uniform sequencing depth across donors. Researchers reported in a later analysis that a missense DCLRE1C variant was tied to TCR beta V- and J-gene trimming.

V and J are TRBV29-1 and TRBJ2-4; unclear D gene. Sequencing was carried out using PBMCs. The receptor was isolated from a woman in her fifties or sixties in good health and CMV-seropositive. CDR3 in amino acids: CSVETLAKNIQYF. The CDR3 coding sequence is TGCAGCGTTGAAACTCTAGCCAAAAACATTCAGTACTTC.